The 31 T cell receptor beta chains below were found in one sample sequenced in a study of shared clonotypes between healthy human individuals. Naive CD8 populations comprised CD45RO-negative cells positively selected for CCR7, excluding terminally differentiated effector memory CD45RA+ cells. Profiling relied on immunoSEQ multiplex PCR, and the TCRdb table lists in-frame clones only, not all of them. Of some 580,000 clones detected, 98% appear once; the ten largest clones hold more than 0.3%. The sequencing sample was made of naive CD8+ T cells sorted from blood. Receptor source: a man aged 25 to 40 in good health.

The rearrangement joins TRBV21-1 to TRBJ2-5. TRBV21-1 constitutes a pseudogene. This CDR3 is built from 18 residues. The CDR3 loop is CASSYDKHPTGGGETQYF. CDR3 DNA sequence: TGTGCCAGCAGCTACGACAAGCACCCAACCGGTGGGGGAGAGACCCAGTACTTC.

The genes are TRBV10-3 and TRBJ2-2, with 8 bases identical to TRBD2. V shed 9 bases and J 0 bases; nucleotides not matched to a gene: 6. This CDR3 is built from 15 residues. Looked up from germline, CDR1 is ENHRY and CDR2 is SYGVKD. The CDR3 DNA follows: TGTGCCATGGGGGTACTAGCGGCGAACACCGGGGAGCTGTTTTTT. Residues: CAMGVLAANTGELFF.

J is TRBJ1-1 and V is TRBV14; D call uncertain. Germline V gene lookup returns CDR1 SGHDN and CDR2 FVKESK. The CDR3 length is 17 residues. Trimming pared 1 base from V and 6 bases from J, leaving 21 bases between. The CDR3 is CASSQGPRAEVWAEAFF. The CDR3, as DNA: TGTGCCAGCAGCCAAGGCCCGAGGGCGGAAGTGTGGGCTGAAGCTTTCTTT.

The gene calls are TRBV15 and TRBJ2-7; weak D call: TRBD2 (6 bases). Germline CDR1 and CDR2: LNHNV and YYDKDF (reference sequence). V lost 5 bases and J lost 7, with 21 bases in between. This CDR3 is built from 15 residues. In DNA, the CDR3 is TGTGCCACCAGCCCCGGCCGTGGGAGGATGGGTGAGCAGTACTTC. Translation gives CATSPGRGRMGEQYF.

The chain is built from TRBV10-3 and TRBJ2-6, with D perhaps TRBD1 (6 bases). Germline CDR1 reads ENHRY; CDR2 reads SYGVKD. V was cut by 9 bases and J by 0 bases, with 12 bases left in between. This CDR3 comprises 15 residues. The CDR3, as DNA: TGTGCCATTAGGACAGCCTACTCTGGGGCCAACGTCCTGACTTTC. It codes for CAIRTAYSGANVLTF.

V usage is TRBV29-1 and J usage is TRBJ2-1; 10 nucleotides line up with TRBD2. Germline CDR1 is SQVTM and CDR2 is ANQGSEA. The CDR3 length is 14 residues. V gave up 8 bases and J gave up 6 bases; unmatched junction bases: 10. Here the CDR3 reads CSFQAGGFSNEQFF. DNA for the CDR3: TGCAGCTTCCAAGCGGGAGGGTTTTCCAATGAGCAGTTCTTC.

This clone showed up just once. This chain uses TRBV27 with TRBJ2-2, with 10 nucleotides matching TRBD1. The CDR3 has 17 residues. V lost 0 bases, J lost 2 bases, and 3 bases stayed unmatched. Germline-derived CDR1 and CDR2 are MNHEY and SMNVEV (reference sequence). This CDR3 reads CASSLSDRGRNTGELFF. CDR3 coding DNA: TGTGCCAGCAGTTTATCTGACAGGGGGCGAAACACCGGGGAGCTGTTTTTT.

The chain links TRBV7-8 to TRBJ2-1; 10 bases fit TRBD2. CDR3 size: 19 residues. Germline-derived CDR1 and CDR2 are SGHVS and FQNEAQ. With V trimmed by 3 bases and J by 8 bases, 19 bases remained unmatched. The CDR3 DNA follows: TGTGCCAGCAGCTTTGGTGTTGATCTAGCGGGAGTAGGGGTTCATGAGCAGTTCTTC. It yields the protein CASSFGVDLAGVGVHEQFF.

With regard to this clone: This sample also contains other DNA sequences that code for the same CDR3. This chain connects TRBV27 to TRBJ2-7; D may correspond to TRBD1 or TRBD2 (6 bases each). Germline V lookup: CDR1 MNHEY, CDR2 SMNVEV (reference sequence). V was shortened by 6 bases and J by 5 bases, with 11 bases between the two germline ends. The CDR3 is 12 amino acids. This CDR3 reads CASRQGLNEQYF. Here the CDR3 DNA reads TGTGCCAGCAGACAGGGACTGAACGAGCAGTACTTC.

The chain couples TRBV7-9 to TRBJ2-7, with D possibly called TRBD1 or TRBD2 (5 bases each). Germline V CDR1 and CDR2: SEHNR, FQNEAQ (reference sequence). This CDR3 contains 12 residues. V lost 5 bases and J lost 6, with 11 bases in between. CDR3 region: CASSTSGREQYF. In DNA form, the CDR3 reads TGTGCCAGCAGCACCTCGGGGCGCGAGCAGTACTTC.

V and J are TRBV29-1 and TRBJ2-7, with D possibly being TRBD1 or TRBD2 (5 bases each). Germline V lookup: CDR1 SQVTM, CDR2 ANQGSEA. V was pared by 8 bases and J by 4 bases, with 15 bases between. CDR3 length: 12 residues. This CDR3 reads CSSRDAGYEQYF. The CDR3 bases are TGCAGCTCCCGGGACGCAGGTTACGAGCAGTACTTC.

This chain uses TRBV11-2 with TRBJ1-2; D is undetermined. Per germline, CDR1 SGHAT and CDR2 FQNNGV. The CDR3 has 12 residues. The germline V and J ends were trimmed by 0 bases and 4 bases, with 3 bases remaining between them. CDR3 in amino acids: CASSLDTYGYTF. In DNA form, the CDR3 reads TGTGCCAGCAGCTTAGATACCTATGGCTACACCTTC.

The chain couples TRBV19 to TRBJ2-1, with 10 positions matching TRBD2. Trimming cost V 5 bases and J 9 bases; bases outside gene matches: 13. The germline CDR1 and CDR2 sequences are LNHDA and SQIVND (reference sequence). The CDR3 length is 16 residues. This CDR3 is CASSPHPSGRKGEQFF. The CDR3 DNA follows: TGTGCCAGTAGTCCCCATCCTAGCGGGAGAAAGGGTGAGCAGTTCTTC.

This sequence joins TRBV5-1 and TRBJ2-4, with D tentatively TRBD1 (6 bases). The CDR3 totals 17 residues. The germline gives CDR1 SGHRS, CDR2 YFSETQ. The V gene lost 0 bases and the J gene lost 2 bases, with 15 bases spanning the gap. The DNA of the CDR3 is TGCGCCAGCAGCTTGGCAGCAGGGGCGCAGACCAAAAACATTCAGTACTTC. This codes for CASSLAAGAQTKNIQYF.

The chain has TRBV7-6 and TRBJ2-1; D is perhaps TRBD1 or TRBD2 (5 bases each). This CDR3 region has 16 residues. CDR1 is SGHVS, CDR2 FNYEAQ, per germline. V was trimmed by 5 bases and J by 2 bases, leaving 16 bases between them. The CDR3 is CASSTLRGETYNEQFF. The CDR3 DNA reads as TGTGCCAGCAGCACCCTGAGGGGCGAGACCTACAATGAGCAGTTCTTC.

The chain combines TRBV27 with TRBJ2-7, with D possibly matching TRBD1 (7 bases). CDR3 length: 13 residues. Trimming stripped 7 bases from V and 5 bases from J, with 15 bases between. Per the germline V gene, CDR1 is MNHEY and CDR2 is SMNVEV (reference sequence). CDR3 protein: CASMDRTIDEQYF. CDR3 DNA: TGTGCCAGCATGGACAGGACTATCGACGAGCAGTACTTC.

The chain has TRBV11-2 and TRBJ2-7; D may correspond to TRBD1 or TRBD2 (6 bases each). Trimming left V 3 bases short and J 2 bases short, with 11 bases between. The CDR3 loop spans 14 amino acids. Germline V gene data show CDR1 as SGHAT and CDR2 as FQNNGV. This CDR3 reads CASSLEGHPYEQYF. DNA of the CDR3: TGTGCCAGCAGCTTGGAGGGACACCCCTACGAGCAGTACTTC.

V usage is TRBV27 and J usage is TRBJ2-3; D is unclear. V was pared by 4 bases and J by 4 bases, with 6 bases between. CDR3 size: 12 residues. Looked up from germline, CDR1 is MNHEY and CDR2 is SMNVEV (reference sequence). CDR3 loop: CASSSRSDTQYF. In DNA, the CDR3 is TGTGCCAGCAGTTCTCGTTCAGATACGCAGTATTTT.

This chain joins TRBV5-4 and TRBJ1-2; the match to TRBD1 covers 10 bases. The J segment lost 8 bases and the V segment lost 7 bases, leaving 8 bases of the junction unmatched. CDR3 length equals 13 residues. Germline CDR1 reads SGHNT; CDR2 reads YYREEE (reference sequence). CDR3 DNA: TGTGCCAGCGGGGACAGGGGAATCACGGGCTACACCTTC. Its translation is CASGDRGITGYTF.

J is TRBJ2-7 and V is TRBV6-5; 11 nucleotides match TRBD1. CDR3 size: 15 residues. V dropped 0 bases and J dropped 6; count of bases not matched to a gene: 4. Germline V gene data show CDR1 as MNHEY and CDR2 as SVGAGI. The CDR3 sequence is CASSYSGQGASEQYF. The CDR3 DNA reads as TGTGCCAGCAGTTACTCCGGACAGGGGGCCTCCGAGCAGTACTTC.

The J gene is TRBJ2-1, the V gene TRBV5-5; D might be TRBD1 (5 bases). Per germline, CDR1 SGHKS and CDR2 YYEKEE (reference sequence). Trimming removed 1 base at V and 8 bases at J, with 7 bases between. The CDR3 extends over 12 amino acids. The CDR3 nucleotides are TGTGCCAGCAGCTTGTGGGGCGATGAGCAGTTCTTC. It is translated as CASSLWGDEQFF. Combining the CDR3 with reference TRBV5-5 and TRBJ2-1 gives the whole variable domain DAGVTQSPTHLIKTRGQQVTLRCSPISGHKSVSWYQQVLGQGPQFIFQYYEKEERGRGNFPDRFSARQFPNYSSELNVNALLLGDSALYLCASSLWGDEQFFGPGTRLTVL.

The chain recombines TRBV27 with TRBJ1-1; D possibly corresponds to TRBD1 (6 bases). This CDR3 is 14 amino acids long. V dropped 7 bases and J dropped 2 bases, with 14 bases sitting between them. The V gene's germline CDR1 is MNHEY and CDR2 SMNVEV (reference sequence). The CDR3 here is CASTLSGANTEAFF. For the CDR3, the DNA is TGTGCCAGCACTCTCTCGGGGGCTAACACTGAAGCTTTCTTT.

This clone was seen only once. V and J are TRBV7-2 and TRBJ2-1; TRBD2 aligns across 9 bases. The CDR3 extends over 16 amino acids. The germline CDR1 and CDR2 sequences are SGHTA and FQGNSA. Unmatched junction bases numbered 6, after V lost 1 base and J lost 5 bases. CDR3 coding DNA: TGTGCCAGCAGCTTAGGCGGACTAGCGATTAACAATGAGCAGTTCTTC. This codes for CASSLGGLAINNEQFF.

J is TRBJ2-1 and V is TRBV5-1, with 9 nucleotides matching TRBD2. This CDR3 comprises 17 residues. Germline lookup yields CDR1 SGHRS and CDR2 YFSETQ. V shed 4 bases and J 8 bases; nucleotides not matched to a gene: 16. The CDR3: CASSRGVAGESYHEQFF. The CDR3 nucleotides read TGCGCCAGCAGCCGGGGGGTAGCGGGAGAGTCGTACCATGAGCAGTTCTTC.

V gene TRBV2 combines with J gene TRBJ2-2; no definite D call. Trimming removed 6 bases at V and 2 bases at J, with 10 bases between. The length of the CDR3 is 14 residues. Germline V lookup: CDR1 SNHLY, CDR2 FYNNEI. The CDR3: CASSENENTGELFF. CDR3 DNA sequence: TGTGCCAGCAGCGAAAACGAAAACACCGGGGAGCTGTTTTTT.

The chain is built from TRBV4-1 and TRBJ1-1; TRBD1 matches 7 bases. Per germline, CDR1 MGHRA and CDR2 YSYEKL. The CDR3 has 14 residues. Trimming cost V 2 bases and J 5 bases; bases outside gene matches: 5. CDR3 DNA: TGCGCCAGCAGCCAAAAACAGGGGTATACTGAAGCTTTCTTT. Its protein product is CASSQKQGYTEAFF.

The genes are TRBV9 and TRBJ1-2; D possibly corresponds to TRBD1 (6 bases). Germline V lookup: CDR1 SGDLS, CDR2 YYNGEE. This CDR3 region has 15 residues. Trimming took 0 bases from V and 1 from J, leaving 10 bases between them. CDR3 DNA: TGTGCCAGCAGCGTAGCTGCGGACAGTAACTATGGCTACACCTTC. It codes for CASSVAADSNYGYTF.

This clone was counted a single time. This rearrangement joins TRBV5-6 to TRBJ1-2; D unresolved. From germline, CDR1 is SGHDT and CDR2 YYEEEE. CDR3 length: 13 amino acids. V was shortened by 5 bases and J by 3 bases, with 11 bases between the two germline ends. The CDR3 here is CASRQGSDYGYTF. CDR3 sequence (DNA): TGTGCCAGCAGGCAAGGGTCGGACTATGGCTACACCTTC.

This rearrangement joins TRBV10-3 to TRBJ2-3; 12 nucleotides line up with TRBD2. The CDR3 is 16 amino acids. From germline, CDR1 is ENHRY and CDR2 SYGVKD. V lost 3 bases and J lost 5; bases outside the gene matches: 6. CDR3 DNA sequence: TGTGCCATCAGTGATCTAGCGGGAGGGCGGGAAGATACGCAGTATTTT. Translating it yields CAISDLAGGREDTQYF.

The CDR3: CSTRTGTYEQYF. CDR3 coding DNA: TGCAGCACGAGGACAGGGACCTACGAGCAGTACTTC. V is TRBV29-1 and J is TRBJ2-7, with 8 bases that match TRBD1. Germline assignment: CDR1 SQVTM and CDR2 ANQGSEA. The CDR3 has 12 amino acids. With 8 bases clipped from V and 2 bases from J, the junction kept 5 bases outside the gene matches.

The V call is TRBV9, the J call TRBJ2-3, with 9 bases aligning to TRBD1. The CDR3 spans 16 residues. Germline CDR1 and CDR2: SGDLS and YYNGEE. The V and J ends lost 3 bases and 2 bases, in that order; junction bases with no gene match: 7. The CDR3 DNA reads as TGTGCCAGCAGCGGACGGACAGGGGAAGTCACAGATACGCAGTATTTT. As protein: CASSGRTGEVTDTQYF.